The T cell receptor beta chain described here comes from a study of lymphopenia after photon versus proton radiotherapy (dated by TCRdb to about 2019). Notes on the research overall: The study compared the immunological effects of photon versus proton radiation therapy in patients with gastrointestinal tumors who developed high-grade lymphopenia. A cohort of some 21 patients with gastrointestinal tumors who received either photon or proton therapy and subsequently developed lymphopenia was included. The goal of the study was to describe how the two radiation modalities differ in their effects on the immune system.

The CDR3 covers 14 residues, taking in both the cysteine and the phenylalanine. The CDR3 DNA has 42 bases and is translated from base 1. CDR1 MNHNS and CDR2 SASEGT were looked up in the germline V gene. Trimming takes 8 bases off V and 7 bases off J; junction bases not matched to a gene: 8. On the study overall, not on this receptor specifically: Relative stability during treatment was observed in proton-treated patients, whereas loss of naive T cells and TCR diversity and gain of effector/memory populations were observed in photon-treated patients. After the lymphocyte count nadir, oligoclonal expansion, especially of CD8+ Temra cells, was observed in photon-treated repertoires, and the drop in diversity was driven by this expansion. Among patients across the cohort who died, overall survival time showed an inverse correlation with a larger post-nadir drop in TCR diversity. The survival association was assessed only in patients who died, and better survival with proton therapy was presented by the authors as a possibility rather than a demonstrated result.

The sample holds one count of this clone. Its specific antigen is unknown. Base-call qualities are not available, and no considerably larger clone is one nucleotide away. The library was made by the immunoSEQ multiplex PCR assay. Alongside multiparametric flow cytometry, deep sequencing of rearranged TCR beta loci was used to profile the T cell repertoires. TCRdb took over this immuneACCESS table, retaining in-frame rearrangements with V and J assigned. Such tables are incomplete; in checked studies, under half of the missing clones stem from an unresolved V gene, and the remainder is unexplained. The sample table lists more than 70,000 clones, around 83% of them with a count of one. The ten largest clones add up to around 1.4% of the sample.

The receptor was derived from a man in his fifties or sixties with pancreatic cancer. Rearrangement joined TRBV6-1 to TRBJ2-2, with TRBD1 matching 9 junction bases. The sample was peripheral blood, taken from a patient treated with proton-based radiotherapy. In nucleotide form, the sequence is TGTGCCAGCGGCCGGACAGGGGTGATCGGGGAGCTGTTTTTT. Its product reads: CASGRTGVIGELFF.